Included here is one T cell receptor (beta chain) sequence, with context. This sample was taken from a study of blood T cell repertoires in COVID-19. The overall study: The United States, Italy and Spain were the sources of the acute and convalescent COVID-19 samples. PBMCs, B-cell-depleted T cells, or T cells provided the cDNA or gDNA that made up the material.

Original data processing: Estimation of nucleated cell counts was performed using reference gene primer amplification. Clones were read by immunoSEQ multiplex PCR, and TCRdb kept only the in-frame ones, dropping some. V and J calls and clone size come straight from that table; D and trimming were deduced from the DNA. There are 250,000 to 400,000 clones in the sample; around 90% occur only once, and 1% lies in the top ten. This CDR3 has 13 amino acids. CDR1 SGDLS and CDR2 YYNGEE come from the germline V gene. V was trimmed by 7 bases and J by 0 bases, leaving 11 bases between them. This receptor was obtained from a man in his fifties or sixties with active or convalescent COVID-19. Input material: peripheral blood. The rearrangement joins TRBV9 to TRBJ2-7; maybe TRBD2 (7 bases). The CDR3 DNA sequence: TGTGCCAGCGGGGGGGCGAGCTCCTACGAGCAGTACTTC. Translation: CASGGASSYEQYF.